This TCR beta chain comes out of a study of cytomegalovirus exposure and HLA in healthy donors listed by TCRdb under 2017. In terms of the full investigation: An earlier analysis of 587 of the donors reported 276 Gb of sequence data and 117 million unique TCR beta sequences obtained from some 170 million T cells. Donor age, sex, ethnicity and CMV serostatus were compiled alongside the repertoire data. An early release that covered 640 HLA-typed donors contained approximately 320 gigabases of sequencing data and approximately 85 million unique TCR sequences. Five DR-DQ haplotypes were handled as single units for association and clustering, since linkage in the cohort was strong. To decide whether each TCR beta V gene segment behaved as functional or pseudogenic, an earlier analysis of fewer than 750 of the donors relied on high-throughput TCR beta sequencing. All discovery cohort repertoires had been generated on a single sequencing platform. The later analysis used no new phenotypic data to find candidate immune exposures, relying instead on TCR beta sequences and their occurrence across donors. HLA typing covered class I and class II loci at four-digit resolution. Using immunosequencing, the study profiled T cell repertoires from some 670 subjects and related those repertoires to cytomegalovirus serostatus. Besides the first cohort of 500 to 700 subjects, a separate validation cohort made up of roughly 130 different subjects was used. In a later analysis, previously published TCR beta repertoires from 550 to 700 donors were re-analyzed and high-resolution HLA genotyping was added so that TCR occurrence patterns could be studied. Across about 380 genotyped donors of the cohort, an average of about 240,000 unique TCR beta nucleotide sequences per donor were sequenced, and roughly 17% of those sequences were non-productive. In a later genetic analysis, genome-wide SNP genotypes for about three fifths of the roughly 670 donors were used, and that subset was treated as a discovery cohort. Typing coverage varied by locus: about 620-630 donors for A, B, C, DRB1 and DQB1; roughly 520 for DQA1; more than 600 for DPA1; fewer than 480 for DPB1. Of the roughly 400 genotyped donors, less than 85% were placed in the genetic ancestry cluster associated with self-reported Caucasian donors. To predict cytomegalovirus infection status, the study brought together high-throughput TCR immunosequencing, statistical association of individual TCRs with disease status, and machine learning. The study aimed to test whether cataloging public T cell receptors could reveal signatures of past pathogen exposure. Results the study describes overall, beyond this receptor: Compared with the roughly 670-donor mean, donors in an Asian-associated ancestry cluster had fewer N-insertions in productive TCRs, according to a later genetic analysis. Specific HLA alleles were associated with 15,000 to 20,000 TCR beta sequences at a false discovery rate of 0.05 in a later analysis. When HLA alleles, especially DR and DQ, strongly co-occurred, attributing TCR associations to individual alleles was difficult. V-gene and J-gene trimming of TCR beta chains was associated with a missense DCLRE1C variant in a later genetic analysis, and the association was replicated in an independent cohort. Linkage disequilibrium might explain the correlated functional status among segregating V segments, but an unknown experimental factor could not be ruled out. Compared with equally common non-associated chains, HLA-associated TCR beta chains in a later analysis were more clonally expanded and had lower generation probabilities. Broadly in line with IMGT annotations, most TCR beta V segments showed up in productive rearrangements about 87% or about 30% of the time in an earlier analysis of approximately 640 of the donors. According to the authors, the approach could potentially be generalized to other disease states and immunological phenotypes. The presence/absence analyses assumed that sequencing depth was roughly uniform across donors, and that assumption may not be true. Across donors, most TCR sequences were observed very rarely, whereas some public TCRs were present in many individuals. A total of fewer than 200 TCR beta chains were listed by the study as associated with cytomegalovirus. In a later analysis, the rate of TCR association differed among HLA loci, with DRB1 alleles having the most associated TCRs and HLA-C alleles having the fewest. The classifier was reported to diagnose cytomegalovirus status with high specificity and sensitivity in both the original cohort and the validation cohort. In this cohort, only TCR beta chains were sequenced, and detectable features were limited by the absence of alpha or paired-chain data. Because HLA typing was unavailable for some donors at each locus, only the typed subset was used in association tests. Some IMGT-functional V segments, including TRBV6-2 and TRBV6-3, could not be told apart with the 87-base-pair reads, so those segments were excluded. For the cohort, immune exposure information was limited to CMV serostatus. The earlier analysis of fewer than 750 of the donors excluded approximately 15 rarely observed V segments, including chromosome 9 orphons, because counts were too low. According to a later analysis, parvovirus B19, influenza, CMV and Epstein-Barr virus appeared linked to several top co-occurrence clusters. According to a later analysis, most CMV-associated TCR beta chains appeared to be HLA-restricted, and the HLA associations seemed to be driven largely by CMV exposure. The sequencing pipeline was judged likely to have produced a cluster of highly shared sequence variants as a technical artifact. A few of the identified cytomegalovirus-associated TCR beta chains were confirmed in vitro to be specific for cytomegalovirus antigens. A further reported finding was that TCR beta sequences accurately predicted the HLA-A and HLA-B alleles for most subjects in the first cohort.

Details on this clone: The antigen it recognizes is unknown. Base-call qualities are not available, and no considerably larger clone is one nucleotide away.

The method was the immunoSEQ multiplex PCR assay. For the multiplex PCR, a mixture combining 60 forward primers for TCR Vbeta segments and 13 reverse primers for TCR Jbeta segments was used. Amplification of the CDR3 region of rearranged TCR beta genes was performed with a multiplex PCR assay on genomic DNA. Amplified TCR beta libraries were sequenced as 87-base-pair reads on the Illumina HiSeq System. The study's processing was this. In a later analysis, about 80 million unique TCR beta chains were counted across the 666 repertoires, and roughly 11 million of these chains were shared by at least two donors. Raw reads were error-corrected and collapsed into unique sequences by a nearest-neighbor algorithm in which closely related sequences were merged to remove PCR and sequencing errors. CDR3 sequences were aligned to IMGT reference sequences to assign V, D and J gene segments. For a sequence to be retained, a match of at least six nucleotides to both a V gene segment and a J gene segment was required. A rearrangement was called productive if the CDR3 had no stop codons and remained in frame with V and J, and every other rearrangement was called non-productive. CDR3 was defined by IMGT convention, running from the second conserved V-encoded cysteine to the conserved J-encoded phenylalanine. Sequences without an unambiguous match to a single V gene segment were excluded from the earlier analysis of several hundred of the donors. In an earlier analysis of approximately 590 of the donors, a V segment was called functional when productive rearrangements were above 56.7%, and segregating when the standard deviation between donors exceeded 5%. A statistical classification framework was built to diagnose cytomegalovirus status from the catalog of TCR beta chain sequences. A later analysis assigned V and J genes by comparing TCR nucleotide sequences with IMGT/GENE-DB human TR gene sequences. A later analysis assigned CDR3 sequences and most-parsimonious VDJ recombination scenarios with the TCRdist pipeline. In a later analysis, each TCR beta chain was defined by its CDR3 amino acid sequence together with its V-gene family, and reads without a unique V-gene family were excluded. To address suspected cross-contamination and a sequencing artifact, a later analysis removed roughly 580 highly shared, low-generation-probability nucleotide sequences. In a later analysis, a clonal expansion index for each public chain was calculated from normalized within-repertoire ranks of inferred template counts. In a later analysis, generation probabilities were computed using a VDJ recombination model fitted to out-of-frame rearrangements, and the results were checked against IGoR. In a later analysis, hypergeometric tests were used to score TCR-TCR, TCR-HLA and TCR-CMV co-occurrence, with a repertoire-size bias correction applied to TCR pairs. A later analysis estimated false discovery rates by permuting HLA or CMV assignments 20 times. In a later analysis, co-occurring TCRs were grouped with DBSCAN, and TCRdist sequence similarity was added when clustering was performed within HLA-allele-positive subsets. Co-occurrence clustering excluded repertoires with fewer than 30,000 or more than 120,000 public chains, plus five with anomalous nucleotide sharing. Drawn from immuneACCESS, this table holds only the in-frame rearrangements with V and J called that TCRdb kept. Clones are partly lost; checked studies trace under half to an unresolved V gene and leave the rest unexplained. That table supplies the V and J calls and clone size; D and trimming were determined from the DNA. The sample table holds fewer than 150,000 clones, of which over 70% were seen once. The top ten constitute around 2.2% of the sample.

For this chain, trimming is 5 bases at the V end and 4 bases at the J end, and the number of junction bases without a gene match is 7. CDR1 and CDR2 are read off the germline V gene as SNHLY and FYNNEI. Taken from cysteine to phenylalanine, the CDR3 has 15 residues. The read is trimmed to its CDR3 DNA, 45 bases read in frame from base 1. The cohort comprised some 730 healthy bone marrow donors. Cohort members were all nominally healthy when sampled, although unrecorded immune exposures were likely present. The donor tested CMV seronegative, placing the donor among the 352 seronegative members of the cohort. Every donor gave a peripheral blood sample, and the peripheral blood mononuclear cells from that sample were used for TCR beta sequencing. Genomic DNA was extracted from the blood cell samples with the Qiagen DNeasy Blood Extraction Kit.

The source material was PBMCs. The sequence was obtained from a man in his thirties or forties in good health and CMV-seronegative. The sequence joins TRBV2 to TRBJ1-5; 8 central bases correspond to TRBD1. The CDR3 in this case is CASSNRQGLNQPQHF. The nucleotides read TGTGCCAGCAGTAACAGACAGGGGTTGAATCAGCCCCAGCATTTT.